This passage covers 29 T cell receptor beta chains from one sample sequenced in a study of OX40 agonist ivuxolimab in advanced cancers. TCRdb's copy holds only in-frame clones and misses some; the assay was immunoSEQ multiplex PCR. The sample includes just over 90,000 clones, around 91% of them seen just once. Sample: CD4+ or CD8+ T cells sorted from blood, taken in a trial of the OX40 agonist ivuxolimab. The receptors derive from an adult with an advanced solid tumor such as melanoma, head and neck, liver or kidney cancer.

The chain couples TRBV18 to TRBJ2-2, with D unresolved. Trimming took off 2 bases at V and 12 bases at J, with 13 bases between the two ends. Germline CDR1 and CDR2: KGHSH and LQKENI. The CDR3 is 13 amino acids. CDR3 residues: CASSPTEPVQLFF. For the CDR3, the DNA is TGTGCCAGCTCACCAACCGAACCGGTCCAGCTGTTTTTT.

In its sample, this clone ranks as medium-sized. J is TRBJ1-1 and V is TRBV11-3; D ambiguous. CDR3 length: 14 residues. V was cut by 5 bases and J by 1 base, with 11 bases left in between. Germline CDR1 SGHNT, CDR2 YENEEA. As DNA, the CDR3 is TGTGCCAGCAGCCCTAGAGGCAGGAACACTGAAGCTTTCTTT. This gives the protein CASSPRGRNTEAFF.

This chain connects TRBV30 to TRBJ2-7; 8 bases are a match to TRBD1. The CDR3 spans 12 residues. Trimming removed 2 bases from V and 4 bases from J; junction bases left unmatched: 1. Per the germline V gene, CDR1 is GTSNPN and CDR2 is SVGIG (reference sequence). The CDR3 DNA reads TGTGCCTGGAGTACAGGGGGGTACGAGCAGTACTTC. It yields the protein CAWSTGGYEQYF.

The V call is TRBV10-3, the J call TRBJ1-2; D gene uncertain. V was clipped by 4 bases and J by 10 bases, with 19 bases between them. The CDR3 is 14 residues long. Germline V gene data show CDR1 as ENHRY and CDR2 as SYGVKD. CDR3 bases: TGTGCCATCAGTGGGAATGTACGGACCGGCGACTACACCTTC. Encoded protein: CAISGNVRTGDYTF.

CDR3 bases: TGTGCCAGCAGCGCCAACAGGGTCGGGGGACTAGCGGGGGAGCAGTACTTC. Its protein is CASSANRVGGLAGEQYF. The chain recombines TRBV7-2 with TRBJ2-7; 13 bases align to TRBD2. The V gene end was trimmed by 5 bases and the J gene end by 7 bases; junction bases not matched to a gene: 14. Per the germline V gene, CDR1 is SGHTA and CDR2 is FQGNSA. CDR3 size: 17 residues.

The chain links TRBV4-3 to TRBJ2-1, with 11 bases fitting TRBD2. There are 14 residues in the CDR3. The germline V gene has CDR1 LGHNA and CDR2 YSLEER. Trimming removed 4 bases from V and 7 bases from J; junction bases left unmatched: 3. The CDR3 is CASSRLAGINEQFF. The CDR3 DNA sequence: TGCGCCAGCAGCCGACTAGCGGGAATTAATGAGCAGTTCTTC.

The rearrangement links TRBV5-6 to TRBJ1-1; no clear D. Germline-derived CDR1 and CDR2 are SGHDT and YYEEEE. The CDR3 length is 12 residues. Trimming removed 6 bases at V and 6 bases at J, with 12 bases between. DNA of the CDR3: TGTGCCAGCACCAATCAATGGGCTGAAGCTTTCTTT. Its protein product is CASTNQWAEAFF.

The V call is TRBV7-3, the J call TRBJ1-1, with a tentative D call TRBD1 (5 bases). CDR3 size: 14 residues. The germline CDR1 and CDR2 sequences are SGHTA and FQGTGA. V lost 1 base and J lost 4, with 10 bases in between. As DNA, the CDR3 is TGTGCCAGCAGCTTAAATGGGGGGACCACTGAAGCTTTCTTT. This sequence encodes CASSLNGGTTEAFF. Full variable domain (rest looked up from reference TRBV7-3 and TRBJ1-1): GAGVSQTPSNKVTEKGKYVELRCDPISGHTALYWYRQSLGQGPEFLIYFQGTGAADDSGLPNDRFFAVRPEGSVSTLKIQRTERGDSAVYLCASSLNGGTTEAFFGQGTRLTVV.

The V call is TRBV9, the J call TRBJ1-1, with no clear D. Germline CDR1 and CDR2: SGDLS and YYNGEE. The CDR3 is made up of 13 amino acids. Trimming shortened V by 4 bases and J by 8 bases, and 15 bases separated the two germline ends. CDR3 nucleotide sequence: TGTGCCAGCAGCCCTCGGCCAGCGGAAGAAGCTTTCTTT. This translates into CASSPRPAEEAFF.

The chain uses TRBV2 and TRBJ2-7; no clear D gene. Germline V lookup: CDR1 SNHLY, CDR2 FYNNEI. The ends were cut back, 6 bases at V and 2 bases at J, with 17 bases in the middle. This CDR3 contains 15 residues. The CDR3 nucleotides read TGTGCCAGCAGCCTAACCCTTGGCGCGGCCTACGAGCAGTACTTC. Protein sequence: CASSLTLGAAYEQYF.

This clone was found once. The V and J genes are TRBV9 and TRBJ2-3, with TRBD2 matching over 12 bases. CDR1 and CDR2 (germline): SGDLS, YYNGEE. V was pared by 0 bases and J by 2 bases, with 7 bases of the junction left unmatched. The CDR3 consists of 18 residues. The CDR3 protein is CASSVGTSGTFNTDTQYF. In DNA, the CDR3 is TGTGCCAGCAGCGTAGGGACTAGCGGGACTTTCAACACAGATACGCAGTATTTT.

Of note for this clone: At one boundary the junction diverges from the germline segment, which might be a read error. V and J are TRBV7-7 and TRBJ2-5; TRBD1 matches at 9 bases. The CDR3 has 18 residues. CDR1 is SSHAT, CDR2 FNYEAQ, per germline (reference sequence). This CDR3 is CASSSGQGRGPRMEEQYF. CDR3 DNA: TGTGCTAGCAGCTCTGGACAGGGGCGCGGCCCGAGAATGGAAGAGCAGTACTTC.

The rearrangement links TRBV5-4 to TRBJ2-6, with a possible D match to TRBD2 (5 bases). Between the trimmed V and J ends, which lost 2 bases and 0 bases, there was a span of 15 bases. This CDR3 is 18 amino acids long. Germline lookup yields CDR1 SGHNT and CDR2 YYREEE (reference sequence). The CDR3 DNA follows: TGTGCCAGCAGCTTTTATATCACTCGGGGCTCTGGGGCCAACGTCCTGACTTTC. As protein: CASSFYITRGSGANVLTF.

This chain's CDR3 is CASSHQTGWSGANVLTF. The CDR3, as DNA: TGTGCCAGCAGCCACCAGACAGGGTGGTCTGGGGCCAACGTCCTGACTTTC. The genes are TRBV4-2 and TRBJ2-6, with 7 nucleotides matching TRBD1. The germline gives CDR1 LGHNA, CDR2 YNFKEQ. This CDR3 has 17 residues. V was clipped by 3 bases and J by 1 base; unmatched bases: 6.

This sequence joins TRBV5-1 and TRBJ1-2, with 9 bases aligning to TRBD1. Unmatched junction bases numbered 4, after V lost 0 bases and J lost 4 bases. Germline V lookup: CDR1 SGHRS, CDR2 YFSETQ. The CDR3 is 15 residues long. The chain's CDR3 is CASSLGQGVLYGYTF. CDR3 DNA sequence: TGCGCCAGCAGCTTGGGACAGGGGGTTCTCTATGGCTACACCTTC.

V and J are TRBV11-2 and TRBJ2-7; D remains unclear. CDR3 length: 15 amino acids. Germline CDR1 is SGHAT and CDR2 is FQNNGV. Between the trimmed V and J ends, which lost 5 bases and 2 bases, there was a span of 16 bases. The CDR3 DNA reads TGTGCCAGCAGCAACCCCGGACCTTCTGCCTACGAGCAGTACTTC. Protein product: CASSNPGPSAYEQYF.

V and J are TRBV6-5 and TRBJ2-1, with 12 positions matching TRBD1. CDR3 length equals 15 residues. V lost 5 bases and J lost 9; bases outside the gene matches: 8. Germline lookup yields CDR1 MNHEY and CDR2 SVGAGI. The CDR3 region has the DNA TGTGCCAGCAGTCGACCGGGACAGGGGGCAGTTGAGCAGTTCTTC. Its translation: CASSRPGQGAVEQFF.

This CDR3 reads CASSLRTGMYGTQYF. The CDR3 DNA reads as TGTGCCAGCAGCTTAAGAACAGGGATGTATGGGACCCAGTACTTC. The gene calls are TRBV7-2 and TRBJ2-5; a weak D match, TRBD1 (6 bases). Trimming removed 2 bases from V and 7 bases from J, with 17 bases in between. CDR3 length: 15 amino acids. The V gene's germline CDR1 is SGHTA and CDR2 FQGNSA.

The chain links TRBV10-3 to TRBJ2-7, with TRBD1 identical over 7 bases. Germline V gene lookup returns CDR1 ENHRY and CDR2 SYGVKD. CDR3 length: 14 residues. Trimming took 3 bases from V and 2 from J; bases not matched to a gene: 4. The CDR3 DNA sequence: TGTGCCATCAGTGATCCGGGACAGACCTACGAGCAGTACTTC. This codes for CAISDPGQTYEQYF.

CDR3: CASRYRGGALYNEQFF. The CDR3 region has the DNA TGTGCCAGCAGGTATAGAGGGGGCGCGTTGTACAATGAGCAGTTCTTC. V gene TRBV6-6 combines with J gene TRBJ2-1; TRBD1 matches 7 bases. Germline loops: CDR1 MNHNY, CDR2 SVGAGI (reference sequence). The CDR3 extends over 16 amino acids. Trimming removed 6 bases from V and 4 bases from J; junction bases left unmatched: 12.

The chain recombines TRBV5-6 with TRBJ2-1; D may match TRBD1 or TRBD2 (5 bases each). V lost 1 base, J lost 10 bases, and 18 bases lay in between. Germline loops: CDR1 SGHDT, CDR2 YYEEEE. This CDR3 comprises 15 residues. In DNA form, the CDR3 reads TGTGCCAGCAGCTTGCCCCAGGGAGTTTTGACAGAGCAGTTCTTC. Translated: CASSLPQGVLTEQFF. Using reference TRBV5-6 and TRBJ2-1 for the parts outside the CDR3, the full variable domain is DAGVTQSPTHLIKTRGQQVTLRCSPKSGHDTVSWYQQALGQGPQFIFQYYEEEERQRGNFPDRFSGHQFPNYSSELNVNALLLGDSALYLCASSLPQGVLTEQFFGPGTRLTVL.

The V gene is TRBV5-4, the J gene TRBJ2-5; 11 nucleotides agree with TRBD2. V lost 4 bases and J lost 14; bases outside the gene matches: 16. The V gene's germline CDR1 is SGHNT and CDR2 YYREEE (reference sequence). This CDR3 is built from 15 residues. CDR3: CASSQGLAEAYEQYF. In DNA, the CDR3 is TGTGCCAGCAGCCAGGGACTAGCGGAGGCCTACGAGCAATACTTC.

The CDR3 protein is CASRYTGGLYGYTF. The CDR3 DNA follows: TGTGCCAGCAGATACACGGGAGGGCTCTATGGCTACACCTTC. The chain employs TRBV6-5 and TRBJ1-2; D remains unclear. The CDR3 extends over 14 amino acids. V lost 6 bases and J lost 4, with 15 bases in between. Germline V CDR1 and CDR2: MNHEY, SVGAGI.

The chain combines TRBV18 with TRBJ1-2; D not resolved. The V gene lost 3 bases and the J gene lost 7 bases, with 15 bases spanning the gap. The CDR3 has 14 amino acids. Germline-derived CDR1 and CDR2 are KGHSH and LQKENI. The CDR3 spells CASSPSSGLGGYTF. The CDR3 nucleotides read TGTGCCAGCTCACCGTCGTCTGGGCTGGGTGGCTACACCTTC.

This chain uses TRBV28 with TRBJ1-2, with 7 bases identical to TRBD1. J lost 3 bases, V lost 6 bases, and 13 bases had no gene match. Germline CDR1 and CDR2: MDHEN and SYDVKM. This CDR3 is built from 16 residues. CDR3 loop: CASSRSNPDRDYGYTF. CDR3 DNA sequence: TGTGCCAGCAGCCGATCCAACCCCGACAGGGACTATGGCTACACCTTC.

The chain is built from TRBV5-1 and TRBJ2-1; TRBD1 or TRBD2 may be the D gene (5 bases each). Germline V CDR1 and CDR2: SGHRS, YFSETQ. Trimming pared 4 bases from V and 6 bases from J, leaving 11 bases between. The CDR3 has 13 residues. CDR3 DNA sequence: TGCGCCAGCAGCACGCCCGGGGCCAATGAGCAGTTCTTC. Its translation is CASSTPGANEQFF.

J is TRBJ2-2 and V is TRBV5-4; D remains unclear. Trimming stripped 0 bases from V and 5 bases from J, with 5 bases between. This CDR3 contains 13 residues. Germline V gene lookup returns CDR1 SGHNT and CDR2 YYREEE (reference sequence). The CDR3, as DNA: TGTGCCAGCAGCTTGGTACGGACCGGGGAGCTGTTTTTT. This translates into CASSLVRTGELFF.

The CDR3 nucleotides are TGTGCCAGCAGCTTTCAGGGGCGAGGTCAGCCCCAGCATTTT. Protein: CASSFQGRGQPQHF. This chain uses TRBV7-3 with TRBJ1-5; possibly TRBD1 for D (6 bases). This CDR3 spans 14 amino acids. Trimming removed 3 bases from V and 6 bases from J, with 12 bases in between. Germline CDR1 reads SGHTA; CDR2 reads FQGTGA.

The V gene is TRBV9, the J gene TRBJ2-7; perhaps TRBD2 as D (5 bases). This CDR3 spans 15 amino acids. The germline V gene encodes CDR1 SGDLS and CDR2 YYNGEE. V lost 4 bases, J lost 1 base, and 15 bases lay in between. CDR3 sequence (DNA): TGTGCCAGCAGCCCGAGGGCGGAGAATTCCTACGAGCAGTACTTC. It encodes CASSPRAENSYEQYF.